The next 7 T cell receptor beta chains were all read from a single sample in a study of blood T cells in healthy people across ages. The second PCR ran roughly 7 to 12 cycles with a sample-barcoded 5' primer and J-beta primers. TCRdb processed the 5' RACE reads anew with MiXCR; each CDR3 protein has one entry. The sample records 580,000 or so distinct CDR3 sequences, under 55% being singletons. Sequencing was performed on blood. The receptors come from an older man in good health.

V gene TRBV25-1 combines with J gene TRBJ2-5; D possibly uses TRBD1 or TRBD2 (5 bases each). The CDR3 sequence is 16 residues long. V lost 0 bases and J lost 4, with 15 bases in between. The germline gives CDR1 MGHDK, CDR2 SYGVNS. CDR3: CASSEYNGAQGETQYF. For the CDR3, the DNA is TGTGCCAGCAGTGAATACAACGGGGCGCAAGGAGAGACCCAGTACTTC.

This clonotype has only a few counts. The chain employs TRBV3-1 and TRBJ2-1; 9 bases fit TRBD2. The germline gives CDR1 LGHDT, CDR2 YNNKEL (reference sequence). J gave up 4 bases and V 1 base, and 5 bases lay outside the gene matches. The CDR3 sequence is 16 residues long. In nucleotides, the CDR3 is TGTGCCAGCAGCCAAGCGGGAGCGGGGGGTTACAATGAGCAGTTCTTC. Protein sequence: CASSQAGAGGYNEQFF.

This clonotype was observed a few times. A much larger clone is a single base away; this may be a read error. The chain joins TRBV27 to TRBJ2-5, with D perhaps matching TRBD1 (5 bases). The V and J ends lost 5 bases and 11 bases respectively, with 21 bases between them. The CDR3 is made up of 14 amino acids. The germline gives CDR1 MNHEY, CDR2 SMNVEV (reference sequence). The CDR3 region is CASSPRQSHNEQYF. The CDR3, as DNA: TGTGCCAGCAGTCCCCGACAGTCCCACAATGAGCAGTACTTC.

Concerning this clonotype itself: A read error may explain this, as a much larger clone is one base away. The CDR3 nucleotides read TGCAGTGCTAGGTTCGCGGACAAAAACATTCAGTACTTC. Translating it yields CSARFADKNIQYF. This chain links TRBV20-1 with TRBJ2-4, with D uncertain. The CDR3 runs to 13 residues. CDR1 and CDR2 from the germline V gene are DFQATT and SNEGSKA (reference sequence). The V end lost 3 bases, the J end lost 3 bases, and 9 bases lay between the germline ends.

J is TRBJ2-7 and V is TRBV5-4, with 9 bases identical to TRBD2. The germline V gene has CDR1 SGHNT and CDR2 YYREEE (reference sequence). The CDR3 spans 16 residues. The trim removed 0 bases at V and 3 bases at J, leaving 7 bases unmatched. As DNA, the CDR3 is TGTGCCAGCAGCTTGGGGGGGCCTAGCGGGATCTACGAGCAGTACTTC. This translates into CASSLGGPSGIYEQYF.

This rearrangement joins TRBV20-1 to TRBJ2-3; D is unclear. The V gene's germline CDR1 is DFQATT and CDR2 SNEGSKA (reference sequence). The ends were cut back, 6 bases at V and 2 bases at J, with 15 bases in the middle. The CDR3 contains 14 residues. The CDR3 coding sequence is TGCAGTGCCCCCCCGGACGGCTACACAGATACGCAGTATTTT. Translated: CSAPPDGYTDTQYF.

This clonotype was seen many times. This sequence joins TRBV6-5 and TRBJ2-7, with 8 bases aligning to TRBD2. Germline V gene lookup returns CDR1 MNHEY and CDR2 SVGAGI. Trimming removed 2 bases from V and 2 bases from J; junction bases left unmatched: 5. The CDR3 sequence is 15 residues long. CDR3: CASSYTGGPPYEQYF. Here the CDR3 DNA reads TGTGCCAGCAGTTACACGGGAGGGCCTCCCTACGAGCAGTACTTC.